The rows below give T cell receptor beta chains drawn from one sample of a study of T-cell reconstitution after alpha-beta-depleted transplantation in children. From the PCR reads, TCRdb called clonotypes with MiXCR, one entry per CDR3 protein. The sample lists 750,000 to 950,000 distinct CDR3 sequences; 16% were seen once. Sequenced material: PBMCs, mostly from graft donor cells, taken 360 days after TCRalphabeta/CD19-depleted stem cell transplant. All receptors derive from a male patient between 10 and 17 years old who had a stem cell transplant for acute lymphoblastic leukemia, so the T cells may come from the graft donor. CDR3s include the opening cysteine and the closing phenylalanine or tryptophan. The D gene is left open where the match is weak. Clone size is shown for a subset of rows, as once, few, many or a class of expanded clone.

clone size: once
D gene: TRBD2
J gene: TRBJ2-1
V gene: TRBV10-1
CDR3 protein: CATRKREARKDEQFF
CDR3 DNA: TGCGCCACCCGAAAGCGGGAGGCCCGAAAGGATGAGCAGTTCTTC

clone size: .
D gene: .
J gene: TRBJ2-7
V gene: TRBV3-1
CDR3 protein: CASSPLGAFQSSYEQYF
CDR3 DNA: TGTGCCAGCAGCCCCCTCGGAGCTTTTCAGTCTTCCTACGAGCAGTACTTC

clone size: few
D gene: TRBD2
J gene: TRBJ2-1
V gene: TRBV3-1
CDR3 protein: CASSRGPGTRSYNEQFF
CDR3 DNA: TGTGCCAGCAGCCGCGGGCCCGGGACTAGATCCTACAATGAGCAGTTCTTC

clone size: few
D gene: .
J gene: TRBJ1-5
V gene: TRBV6-5
CDR3 protein: CASSFGHFSNQPQHF
CDR3 DNA: TGTGCCAGCAGTTTCGGACACTTTAGCAATCAGCCCCAGCATTTT

clone size: .
D gene: .
J gene: TRBJ2-3
V gene: TRBV6-5
CDR3 protein: CASSSMPTRADTQYF
CDR3 DNA: TGTGCCAGCAGTTCCATGCCGACTAGAGCAGATACGCAGTATTTT

clone size: .
D gene: TRBD2
J gene: TRBJ2-3
V gene: TRBV20-1
CDR3 protein: CSAPGLAGVPNTQYF
CDR3 DNA: TGCAGTGCCCCCGGACTAGCGGGAGTACCCAATACGCAGTATTTT

clone size: .
D gene: TRBD1
J gene: TRBJ2-7
V gene: TRBV20-1
CDR3 protein: CSASGTGPHEQYF
CDR3 DNA: TGCAGTGCTTCCGGGACAGGGCCACACGAGCAGTACTTC

clone size: many
D gene: .
J gene: TRBJ2-7
V gene: TRBV5-1
CDR3 protein: CASSSPLRSSYEQYF
CDR3 DNA: TGCGCCAGCAGCTCCCCATTAAGGAGCTCCTACGAGCAGTACTTC

clone size: .
D gene: TRBD2
J gene: TRBJ2-1
V gene: TRBV12-3/TRBV12-4
CDR3 protein: CASSFTGGSYNEQFF
CDR3 DNA: TGTGCCAGCAGTTTTACGGGGGGCTCCTACAATGAGCAGTTCTTC

clone size: .
D gene: .
J gene: TRBJ2-1
V gene: TRBV29-1
CDR3 protein: CSVERLFDNEQFF
CDR3 DNA: TGCAGCGTTGAAAGGCTTTTCGACAATGAGCAGTTCTTC

clone size: .
D gene: .
J gene: TRBJ2-1
V gene: TRBV6-1
CDR3 protein: CASSHQGIGSYNEQFF
CDR3 DNA: TGTGCCAGCAGTCATCAGGGTATCGGCTCCTACAATGAGCAGTTCTTC

clone size: many
D gene: TRBD2
J gene: TRBJ2-1
V gene: TRBV25-1
CDR3 protein: CASSEYKGSRTSGYNEQFF
CDR3 DNA: TGTGCCAGCAGTGAATATAAGGGATCTAGGACTAGCGGTTACAATGAGCAGTTCTTC

clone size: .
D gene: TRBD2
J gene: TRBJ2-1
V gene: TRBV12-5
CDR3 protein: CASGFNPTGLAESSSYNEQFF
CDR3 DNA: TGTGCTAGTGGTTTCAATCCGACCGGACTAGCGGAATCGAGCTCCTACAATGAGCAGTTCTTC

clone size: few
D gene: .
J gene: TRBJ2-5
V gene: TRBV5-1
CDR3 protein: CASRSVGTQYF
CDR3 DNA: TGCGCCAGCAGGTCGGTAGGGACCCAGTACTTC

clone size: few
D gene: .
J gene: TRBJ1-2
V gene: TRBV6-5
CDR3 protein: CASSYSGPGVNYGYTF
CDR3 DNA: TGTGCCAGCAGTTACTCCGGTCCGGGGGTGAACTATGGCTACACCTTC

clone size: .
D gene: .
J gene: TRBJ2-7
V gene: TRBV6-6
CDR3 protein: CASSNFRPYEQYF
CDR3 DNA: TGTGCCAGCTCCAATTTTCGGCCCTACGAGCAGTACTTC

clone size: few
D gene: TRBD2
J gene: TRBJ2-7
V gene: TRBV20-1
CDR3 protein: CSARRPSGSYEQYF
CDR3 DNA: TGCAGTGCCCGCCGGCCTAGCGGCTCCTACGAGCAGTACTTC

clone size: .
D gene: .
J gene: TRBJ1-5
V gene: TRBV12-3/TRBV12-4
CDR3 protein: CASTLSSNQPQHF
CDR3 DNA: TGTGCCAGCACCCTATCTAGCAATCAGCCCCAGCATTTT

clone size: few
D gene: .
J gene: TRBJ2-1
V gene: TRBV20-1
CDR3 protein: CSARVLAGNNEQFF
CDR3 DNA: TGCAGTGCTAGGGTTCTAGCAGGAAACAATGAGCAGTTCTTC

clone size: many
D gene: .
J gene: TRBJ2-1
V gene: TRBV5-4
CDR3 protein: CASSVPGRAYNEQFF
CDR3 DNA: TGTGCCAGCAGCGTTCCGGGACGCGCCTACAATGAGCAGTTCTTC

clone size: .
D gene: .
J gene: TRBJ2-7
V gene: TRBV12-3/TRBV12-4
CDR3 protein: CASSFYQGEQYF
CDR3 DNA: TGTGCCAGCAGTTTTTACCAAGGCGAGCAGTACTTC

clone size: few
D gene: .
J gene: TRBJ2-7
V gene: TRBV10-3
CDR3 protein: CAISVSNSREQYF
CDR3 DNA: TGTGCCATCAGTGTCTCAAACAGCCGCGAGCAGTACTTC

clone size: .
D gene: .
J gene: TRBJ1-2
V gene: TRBV10-3
CDR3 protein: CATHGTSWGYTF
CDR3 DNA: TGTGCCACCCACGGGACGTCGTGGGGCTACACCTTC

clone size: .
D gene: TRBD2
J gene: TRBJ2-1
V gene: TRBV27
CDR3 protein: CASNSYSGRANEQFF
CDR3 DNA: TGTGCCAGCAACTCTTATAGCGGGAGGGCGAATGAGCAGTTCTTC

clone size: once
D gene: .
J gene: TRBJ1-3
V gene: TRBV9
CDR3 protein: CASSTPADTIYF
CDR3 DNA: TGTGCCAGCAGCACCCCCGCGGACACCATATATTTT

clone size: few
D gene: TRBD2
J gene: TRBJ2-7
V gene: TRBV5-4
CDR3 protein: CASRPGTSGNFYEQYF
CDR3 DNA: TGTGCCAGCAGGCCAGGGACTAGCGGAAATTTCTACGAGCAGTACTTC

clone size: few
D gene: .
J gene: TRBJ2-1
V gene: TRBV27
CDR3 protein: CASSYGGAAYNEQFF
CDR3 DNA: TGTGCCAGCAGTTATGGGGGGGCTGCTTACAATGAGCAGTTCTTC

clone size: few
D gene: TRBD2
J gene: TRBJ2-1
V gene: TRBV10-1
CDR3 protein: CASSLAEAYNEQFF
CDR3 DNA: TGCGCCAGCTCGCTAGCGGAGGCCTACAATGAGCAGTTCTTC

clone size: many
D gene: .
J gene: TRBJ2-1
V gene: TRBV4-1
CDR3 protein: CASSQDQKGHNEQFF
CDR3 DNA: TGCGCCAGCAGCCAAGATCAAAAGGGGCACAATGAGCAGTTCTTC

clone size: many
D gene: .
J gene: TRBJ2-3
V gene: TRBV2
CDR3 protein: CASSGLRDTQYF
CDR3 DNA: TGTGCCAGCAGTGGTCTGCGAGATACGCAGTATTTT

clone size: few
D gene: .
J gene: TRBJ1-1
V gene: TRBV12-3/TRBV12-4
CDR3 protein: CASRTVGGGEAFF
CDR3 DNA: TGTGCCAGCAGAACAGTCGGGGGGGGAGAAGCTTTCTTT

clone size: .
D gene: .
J gene: TRBJ2-3
V gene: TRBV20-1
CDR3 protein: CSAYQRGTDTQYF
CDR3 DNA: TGCAGTGCTTACCAACGGGGCACAGATACGCAGTATTTT

clone size: .
D gene: TRBD1
J gene: TRBJ1-2
V gene: TRBV5-1
CDR3 protein: CASSFTTGNYGYTF
CDR3 DNA: TGCGCCAGCAGCTTCACGACAGGGAACTATGGCTACACCTTC

clone size: few
D gene: .
J gene: TRBJ2-5
V gene: TRBV18
CDR3 protein: CASSPLGEQETQYF
CDR3 DNA: TGTGCCAGCTCACCACTGGGGGAGCAAGAGACCCAGTACTTC

clone size: .
D gene: .
J gene: TRBJ2-2
V gene: TRBV7-8
CDR3 protein: CASLPLGTLNTGELFF
CDR3 DNA: TGTGCCAGCTTACCCTTGGGGACCTTGAACACCGGGGAGCTGTTTTTT

clone size: .
D gene: TRBD2
J gene: TRBJ2-1
V gene: TRBV24-1
CDR3 protein: CATSDPSPAGRDEQFF
CDR3 DNA: TGTGCCACCAGTGATCCGTCACCAGCGGGAAGGGATGAGCAGTTCTTC

clone size: few
D gene: .
J gene: TRBJ2-1
V gene: TRBV4-2
CDR3 protein: CASSQETVTYNEQFF
CDR3 DNA: TGTGCCAGCAGCCAAGAAACCGTAACCTACAATGAGCAGTTCTTC

clone size: many
D gene: .
J gene: TRBJ1-2
V gene: TRBV5-1
CDR3 protein: CASSIRTENYGYTF
CDR3 DNA: TGCGCCAGCAGCATCAGGACAGAGAACTATGGCTACACCTTC

clone size: once
D gene: .
J gene: TRBJ1-2
V gene: TRBV7-9
CDR3 protein: CASTPGQGVYGYTF
CDR3 DNA: TGTGCCAGCACCCCGGGACAAGGGGTCTATGGCTACACCTTC

clone size: many
D gene: TRBD1
J gene: TRBJ2-7
V gene: TRBV6-1
CDR3 protein: CASRRDRASYEQYF
CDR3 DNA: TGTGCCAGCCGCCGGGACAGGGCCTCCTACGAGCAGTACTTC